What follows are 13 T cell receptor beta chains derived from one specimen sequenced in a study of control samples from healthy donors and cancer patients. TCRdb's table, derived via immunoSEQ multiplex PCR, lists solely in-frame clones and lacks some. The sample records about 69,000 clones, roughly 82% being singletons. What was sequenced was PBMCs. Receptors originate from a woman aged 45-60 years with lung cancer.

The genes are TRBV14 and TRBJ1-5; D not certain. Germline V gene sequence: CDR1 SGHDN, CDR2 FVKESK. This CDR3 comprises 14 residues. V was shortened by 1 base and J by 1 base, with 5 bases between the two germline ends. Written as DNA, the CDR3 is TGTGCCAGCAGCCAAGGAGGGAGCAATCAGCCCCAGCATTTT. Its translation is CASSQGGSNQPQHF. The full variable domain, completed using reference TRBV14 and TRBJ1-5, is EAGVTQFPSHSVIEKGQTVTLRCDPISGHDNLYWYRRVMGKEIKFLLHFVKESKQDESGMPNNRFLAERTGGTYSTLKVQPAELEDSGVYFCASSQGGSNQPQHFGDGTRLSIL.

This rearrangement joins TRBV3-1 (or the pseudogene TRBV3-2) to TRBJ1-1; D not certain. V lost 3 bases and J 9 bases, leaving 17 bases between the germline ends. The CDR3 spans 14 residues. Germline V lookup: CDR1 LGHDT, CDR2 YNNKEL (reference sequence). This chain's CDR3 is CASSHGRGNGKAFF. Written as DNA, the CDR3 is TGTGCCAGCAGCCATGGCCGAGGTAACGGTAAAGCTTTCTTT.

The rearrangement links TRBV19 to TRBJ1-1; D is ambiguous. The germline V gene encodes CDR1 LNHDA and CDR2 SQIVND (reference sequence). Trimming removed 9 bases at V and 3 bases at J, with 17 bases between. The CDR3 consists of 14 residues. CDR3 in DNA: TGTGCCAGCCGCCGGGGTCCGGCGGACACTGAAGCTTTCTTT. Its translation is CASRRGPADTEAFF. The whole variable domain, filled in from reference TRBV19 and TRBJ1-1, reads DGGITQSPKYLFRKEGQNVTLSCEQNLNHDAMYWYRQDPGQGLRLIYYSQIVNDFQKGDIAEGYSVSREKKESFPLTVTSAQKNPTAFYLCASRRGPADTEAFFGQGTRLTVV.

This clone was seen a handful of times. This chain links TRBV20-1 with TRBJ2-7; the D is unclear. This CDR3 is 14 amino acids long. Per germline, CDR1 DFQATT and CDR2 SNEGSKA (reference sequence). Trimming left V 3 bases short and J 1 base short, with 13 bases between. The CDR3 DNA reads TGCAGTGCTAGTAGTCCGTTAGGATCCTACGAGCAGTACTTC. It yields the protein CSASSPLGSYEQYF.

V is TRBV6-5 and J is TRBJ1-1; tentative D call: TRBD1 (5 bases). The CDR3 loop spans 14 amino acids. The V end was cut by 4 bases, the J end by 1 base, with 10 bases between. Per the germline V gene, CDR1 is MNHEY and CDR2 is SVGAGI. CDR3 DNA: TGTGCCAGCAGTTCAGTTGGGGGGAACACTGAAGCTTTCTTT. It translates to CASSSVGGNTEAFF.

The chain employs TRBV7-9 and TRBJ2-3, with D perhaps TRBD1 (6 bases). CDR1 is SEHNR, CDR2 FQNEAQ, per germline (reference sequence). The CDR3 spans 12 residues. Deletions cut 7 bases from V and 3 bases from J, with 8 bases between. The CDR3 bases are TGTGCCAGCACAAGGGGGACAGATACGCAGTATTTT. It specifies CASTRGTDTQYF. The full variable domain, with the rest looked up from reference TRBV7-9 and TRBJ2-3, is DTGVSQNPRHKITKRGQNVTFRCDPISEHNRLYWYRQTLGQGPEFLTYFQNEAQLEKSRLLSDRFSAERPKGSFSTLEIQRTEQGDSAMYLCASTRGTDTQYFGPGTRLTVL.

CDR3 sequence reads: CASSLEGRDTEAFF. The CDR3 region has the DNA TGTGCCAGCAGTTTAGAGGGAAGGGACACTGAAGCTTTCTTT. This chain connects TRBV27 to TRBJ1-1; D gene uncertain. CDR1 is MNHEY, CDR2 SMNVEV, per germline (reference sequence). The CDR3 loop spans 14 amino acids. Trimming removed 2 bases from V and 3 bases from J, with 10 bases in between.

The CDR3: CASTQTPEAFF. In nucleotides, the CDR3 is TGTGCCAGCACCCAAACACCTGAAGCTTTCTTT. The chain recombines TRBV12-3 or TRBV12-4 with TRBJ1-1, with D uncertain. Trimming removed 7 bases from V and 6 bases from J, with 9 bases in between. The CDR3 is 11 residues long.

This sequence joins TRBV5-1 and TRBJ1-3; D remains unclear. The length of the CDR3 is 15 residues. From germline, CDR1 is SGHRS and CDR2 YFSETQ. V lost 3 bases to trimming and J lost 0 bases, with 10 bases between them. In DNA form, the CDR3 reads TGCGCCAGCAGCTCAAGAGGAAGCTCTGGAAACACCATATATTTT. It specifies CASSSRGSSGNTIYF.

CDR3 loop: CSVDTTGGRGTEAFF. Written as DNA, the CDR3 is TGCAGCGTTGATACGACAGGGGGCAGGGGCACTGAAGCTTTCTTT. The V call is TRBV29-1, the J call TRBJ1-1, with 10 bases fitting TRBD1. The CDR3 totals 15 residues. V lost 3 bases to trimming and J lost 4 bases; unmatched junction nucleotides: 8. The germline CDR1 and CDR2 sequences are SQVTM and ANQGSEA.

The chain is built from TRBV4-1 and TRBJ1-2; tentative D call: TRBD1 (6 bases). The germline gives CDR1 MGHRA, CDR2 YSYEKL. The CDR3 has 14 amino acids. With 3 bases removed from V and 5 bases from J, the gap between germline ends came to 13 bases. The CDR3 region has the DNA TGCGCCAGCAGCCAGGACCAGGGGTTATATGGCTACACCTTC. Its protein product is CASSQDQGLYGYTF.

The genes are TRBV27 and TRBJ2-7, with D hard to call. The CDR3 is 15 amino acids. Trimming removed 0 bases at V and 0 bases at J, with 9 bases between. Germline-derived CDR1 and CDR2 are MNHEY and SMNVEV (reference sequence). The CDR3 region is CASSLSPRSSYEQYF. The CDR3 bases are TGTGCCAGCAGTTTATCACCTCGTTCCTCCTACGAGCAGTACTTC.

Written as DNA, the CDR3 is TGTGCCAGCAGTATGACAGGGGGCTTCACCGGGGAGCTGTTTTTT. It specifies CASSMTGGFTGELFF. The chain employs TRBV6-5 and TRBJ2-2; 10 bases line up with TRBD1. The V gene's germline CDR1 is MNHEY and CDR2 SVGAGI. The CDR3 is 15 residues long. The V gene end was trimmed by 5 bases and the J gene end by 4 bases; junction bases not matched to a gene: 4.